One and the same sample provided the 22 T cell receptor beta chains below, sequenced in a study of HIV-infected children after antiretroviral therapy interruption. Unique molecular identifiers were included in an RNA-based 3' RACE TCR library. TCRdb recomputed calls from the 3' RACE reads with MiXCR, one row per CDR3 protein. The sample shows fewer than 50,000 distinct CDR3 sequences, roughly 4.5% of them seen only once. The treatment was: PENTA 11 planned treatment interruption arm or continuous ART arm. The sequences come from CD45RA+ CD4+ T cells from PBMCs, pooled from several time points, collected from a donor given antiretroviral therapy, either interrupted or continuous. The subset is: naive CD4+ CD45RA+ CD45RO- T cells. These TCRs come from a pool of human donors with HIV.

A few counts support this clonotype. The junction and the germline gene differ at one end; a read error may be behind it. DNA for the CDR3: TGTGCCACCTCACCCTTATTAAAAGCTTCACCCCTCCACTTT. Amino acids: CATSPLLKASPLHF. The chain joins TRBV18 to TRBJ1-6; D gene ambiguous. Germline V gene lookup returns CDR1 KGHSH and CDR2 LQKENI. The CDR3 has 14 residues.

At least ten counts were recorded for this clonotype. This chain connects TRBV12-3 or TRBV12-4 to TRBJ2-1; D ambiguous. The CDR3 is 12 amino acids. Trimming pared 5 bases from V and 15 bases from J, leaving 17 bases between. CDR3 bases: TGTGCCAGCAGTCATCGTGGAGAGGTGGGGTTCTTC. It encodes CASSHRGEVGFF.

This chain uses TRBV2 with TRBJ1-6; TRBD1 matches 9 bases. With 5 bases clipped from V and 16 bases from J, the junction kept 12 bases outside the gene matches. The germline gives CDR1 SNHLY, CDR2 FYNNEI. There are 14 residues in the CDR3. This CDR3 is CASSYEDRGLGLHF. In DNA form, the CDR3 reads TGTGCCAGCAGTTACGAGGACAGGGGCCTTGGTCTCCACTTT.

This clonotype was seen ten or more times. This chain connects TRBV5-1 to TRBJ1-1; D gene unclear. CDR1 and CDR2 (germline): SGHRS, YFSETQ. The ends were cut back, 1 base at V and 1 base at J, with 11 bases in the middle. CDR3 length: 15 residues. The CDR3 DNA sequence: TGCGCCAGCAGCTTGCAAGGGATCCCGAACACTGAAGCTTTCTTT. Amino acids: CASSLQGIPNTEAFF.

This clonotype was detected many times. The V call is TRBV12-3 or TRBV12-4, the J call TRBJ1-4, with D uncertain. The V end lost 3 bases, the J end lost 5 bases, and 7 bases lay between the germline ends. The CDR3 spans 13 residues. As DNA, the CDR3 is TGTGCCAGCAGTTTCCGCCGGAATGAAAAACTGTTTTTT. This sequence encodes CASSFRRNEKLFF.

The chain couples TRBV3-1 to TRBJ2-2; 7 bases are a match to TRBD1. The germline V gene encodes CDR1 LGHDT and CDR2 YNNKEL (reference sequence). The length of the CDR3 is 16 residues. Trimming took 1 base from V and 1 from J; bases not matched to a gene: 3. CDR3 loop: CASSQARGMNTGELFF. The CDR3 DNA reads TGTGCCAGCAGCCAAGCCAGGGGGATGAACACCGGGGAGCTGTTTTTT.

The J gene is TRBJ2-5, the V gene TRBV29-1; D unresolved. V was clipped by 4 bases and J by 5 bases, with 14 bases between them. The germline V gene has CDR1 SQVTM and CDR2 ANQGSEA. CDR3 size: 13 residues. The CDR3 DNA reads as TGCAGCGTTGGGTTGGAGTGGTTGGAGACCCAGTACTTC. This translates into CSVGLEWLETQYF.

This clonotype showed up many times. V usage is TRBV5-8 and J usage is TRBJ1-4; maybe TRBD1 (5 bases). V was clipped by 0 bases and J by 3 bases, with 12 bases between them. The CDR3 length is 16 residues. Germline V gives CDR1 SGHTS, CDR2 YDEGEE. The CDR3 spells CASSLGGAQANEKLFF. CDR3 coding DNA: TGTGCCAGCAGCTTGGGGGGCGCCCAGGCTAATGAAAAACTGTTTTTT.

This clonotype was counted ten times or more. The rearrangement joins TRBV2 to TRBJ1-2; no clear D gene. Trimming shortened V by 4 bases and J by 0 bases, and 6 bases separated the two germline ends. This CDR3 comprises 13 residues. Germline CDR1 SNHLY, CDR2 FYNNEI. The CDR3 region has the DNA TGTGCCAGCAGTGCAAAGGCTAACTATGGCTACACCTTC. Translating gives CASSAKANYGYTF.

This clonotype came up a few times. The chain has TRBV12-3 or TRBV12-4 and TRBJ1-1, with D tentatively TRBD1 (5 bases). The ends were cut back, 2 bases at V and 5 bases at J, with 12 bases in the middle. The CDR3 length is 14 residues. CDR3: CASSLKGLVTEAFF. The CDR3 DNA follows: TGTGCCAGCAGTTTAAAGGGGTTGGTGACTGAAGCTTTCTTT.

The chain uses TRBV27 and TRBJ1-3, with D perhaps matching TRBD1 (5 bases). Germline CDR1 MNHEY, CDR2 SMNVEV (reference sequence). The CDR3 has 13 residues. V lost 7 bases and J 2 bases, leaving 9 bases between the germline ends. Written as DNA, the CDR3 is TGTGCCAGCATCGGGGGAACTGGAAACACCATATATTTT. This encodes CASIGGTGNTIYF.

The J gene is TRBJ1-1, the V gene TRBV19; unclear D gene. Per germline, CDR1 LNHDA and CDR2 SQIVND (reference sequence). The CDR3 has 13 residues. V was trimmed by 10 bases and J by 3 bases, leaving 15 bases between them. This chain's CDR3 is CATRRIPDTEAFF. CDR3 nucleotide sequence: TGTGCCACCCGACGGATACCTGACACTGAAGCTTTCTTT.

The chain employs TRBV24-1 and TRBJ1-1, with D unclear. CDR3 size: 13 residues. V was clipped by 3 bases and J by 3 bases, with 7 bases between them. Germline lookup yields CDR1 KGHDR and CDR2 SFDVKD. The CDR3 coding sequence is TGTGCCACCAGTGATCGGTGGTACACTGAAGCTTTCTTT. This encodes CATSDRWYTEAFF.

V usage is TRBV19 and J usage is TRBJ2-1; 12 bases are shared with TRBD2. Germline trimming cut 6 bases from V and 5 bases from J; bases unmatched to any gene: 8. Looked up from germline, CDR1 is LNHDA and CDR2 is SQIVND (reference sequence). The CDR3 contains 16 residues. Written as DNA, the CDR3 is TGTGCCAGTAGATCATCTAGCGGGGGGGCCGACAATGAGCAGTTCTTC. It translates to CASRSSSGGADNEQFF.

In this sample, this clonotype turned up a few times. The rearrangement joins TRBV6-1 to TRBJ2-3; weak D call: TRBD1 (6 bases). Trimming stripped 11 bases from V and 1 base from J, with 10 bases between. The CDR3 is made up of 12 amino acids. Germline values: CDR1 MNHNS, CDR2 SASEGT. Written as DNA, the CDR3 is TGTGCCGCTGAGGGGGGCACAGATACGCAGTATTTT. This translates into CAAEGGTDTQYF.

The V gene is TRBV2, the J gene TRBJ1-1, with a weak D call TRBD1 (6 bases). There are 15 residues in the CDR3. Germline V gene data show CDR1 as SNHLY and CDR2 as FYNNEI. Trimming stripped 6 bases from V and 1 base from J, with 15 bases between. CDR3 DNA sequence: TGTGCCAGCAGCAACTCCGGACAGACGAACACTGAAGCTTTCTTT. Translating it yields CASSNSGQTNTEAFF.

This clonotype was picked up a small number of times. The chain joins TRBV5-1 to TRBJ2-5; D unresolved. V was shortened by 4 bases and J by 5 bases, with 9 bases between the two germline ends. The CDR3 totals 12 residues. The germline V gene encodes CDR1 SGHRS and CDR2 YFSETQ. The chain's CDR3 is CASSPTRETQYF. The CDR3 DNA is TGCGCCAGCAGCCCGACACGGGAGACCCAGTACTTC.

This clonotype has at least ten counts. The CDR3 is CASSSPPWLLNEQFF. CDR3 bases: TGTGCCAGCAGTTCGCCCCCTTGGCTTCTCAATGAGCAGTTCTTC. The V and J genes are TRBV28 and TRBJ2-1; D unresolved. The V end lost 4 bases, the J end lost 6 bases, and 16 bases lay between the germline ends. Germline-derived CDR1 and CDR2 are MDHEN and SYDVKM. The CDR3 is made up of 15 amino acids.

There are a few counts of this clonotype. In DNA form, the CDR3 reads TGTGCCAGCAGTGTGACGGAGAACACTGAAGCTTTCTTT. This encodes CASSVTENTEAFF. V usage is TRBV2 and J usage is TRBJ1-1; D gene uncertain. This CDR3 contains 13 residues. The germline V gene encodes CDR1 SNHLY and CDR2 FYNNEI. Trimming took off 4 bases at V and 1 base at J, with 7 bases between the two ends.

This clonotype appeared many times. The CDR3 reads CSATEQGGDIQYF. The DNA of the CDR3 is TGCAGTGCTACCGAACAGGGTGGGGACATTCAGTACTTC. The chain combines TRBV20-1 with TRBJ2-4; the D gene is possibly TRBD1 (6 bases). V lost 4 bases to trimming and J lost 8 bases, with 15 bases between them. The germline CDR1 and CDR2 sequences are DFQATT and SNEGSKA (reference sequence). The CDR3 covers 13 residues.

In its sample, this clonotype was seen many times. This rearrangement joins TRBV10-3 to TRBJ1-1; 10 bases are shared with TRBD1. This CDR3 contains 13 residues. Germline loops: CDR1 ENHRY, CDR2 SYGVKD. V shed 8 bases, J shed 7 bases, and the junction held 7 bases outside the gene matches. The CDR3, as DNA: TGTGCCATCCGGGACAGGGGTGAGGGTGAAGCTTTCTTT. Translation: CAIRDRGEGEAFF.

This clonotype was counted many times. This chain joins TRBV28 and TRBJ2-7; no definite D call. V lost 5 bases, J lost 6 bases, and 20 bases lay in between. Germline-derived CDR1 and CDR2 are MDHEN and SYDVKM. This CDR3 is 15 amino acids long. CDR3: CASSTVGFSLAEQYF. CDR3 DNA sequence: TGTGCCAGCAGTACCGTCGGGTTCTCCCTGGCCGAGCAGTACTTC.